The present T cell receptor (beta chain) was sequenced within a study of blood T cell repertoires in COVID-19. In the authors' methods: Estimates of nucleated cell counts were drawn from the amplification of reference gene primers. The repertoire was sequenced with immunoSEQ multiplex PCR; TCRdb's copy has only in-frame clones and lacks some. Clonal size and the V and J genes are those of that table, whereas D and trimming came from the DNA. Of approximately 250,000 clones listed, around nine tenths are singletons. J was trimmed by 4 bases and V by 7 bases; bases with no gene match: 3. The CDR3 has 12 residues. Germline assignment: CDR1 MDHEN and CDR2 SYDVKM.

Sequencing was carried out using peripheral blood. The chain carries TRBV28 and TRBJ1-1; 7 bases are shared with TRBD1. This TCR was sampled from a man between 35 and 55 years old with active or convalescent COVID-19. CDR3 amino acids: CASNYRGTEAFF. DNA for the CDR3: TGTGCCAGCAACTACAGGGGCACTGAAGCTTTCTTT.